These 19 T cell receptor beta chains originate from one sample sequenced in a study of T cell responses to AZD1222 COVID-19 vaccine. Using immunoSEQ multiplex PCR, the repertoire was profiled, and TCRdb retains in-frame clones only, with some absent. The sample consists of around 140,000 clones, roughly 90% of them appearing once. The sequencing used peripheral blood, collected on day 0 of AZD1222 vaccination. The source of these receptors is an adult in good health.

This chain connects TRBV3-1 (or the pseudogene TRBV3-2) to TRBJ1-6; D remains unclear. From germline, CDR1 is LGHDT and CDR2 YNNKEL (reference sequence). Between the trimmed V and J ends, which lost 4 bases and 4 bases, there was a span of 14 bases. The CDR3 loop spans 16 amino acids. This CDR3 reads CASSPYGRQYNSPLHF. DNA for the CDR3: TGTGCCAGCAGCCCTTACGGACGGCAATATAATTCACCCCTCCACTTT.

The genes are TRBV4-1 and TRBJ2-1; TRBD2 might be the D (6 bases). Germline CDR1 and CDR2: MGHRA and YSYEKL. This CDR3 has 16 residues. V lost 3 bases and J 0 bases, leaving 12 bases between the germline ends. This CDR3 reads CASSQVAESSYNEQFF. The CDR3 DNA is TGCGCCAGCAGCCAGGTAGCGGAAAGCTCCTACAATGAGCAGTTCTTC.

The rearrangement joins TRBV18 to TRBJ1-1; D gene uncertain. Germline values: CDR1 KGHSH, CDR2 LQKENI. This CDR3 spans 13 amino acids. V lost 3 bases and J lost 0, with 5 bases in between. DNA for the CDR3: TGTGCCAGCTCACCGCAAGTGAACACTGAAGCTTTCTTT. Amino acid sequence: CASSPQVNTEAFF.

This sequence joins TRBV7-9 and TRBJ1-2; no definite D call. Trimming removed 4 bases at V and 4 bases at J, with 13 bases between. Germline assignment: CDR1 SEHNR and CDR2 FQNEAQ (reference sequence). CDR3 size: 14 residues. CDR3 in DNA: TGTGCCAGCAGCTCCCTCCCTTCCAGCTATGGCTACACCTTC. Translating it yields CASSSLPSSYGYTF.

V and J are TRBV7-2 and TRBJ2-1; no reliable D call. The CDR3 contains 13 residues. The germline V gene encodes CDR1 SGHTA and CDR2 FQGNSA. V shed 3 bases and J shed 8 bases, with 11 bases lying between them. The CDR3 DNA sequence: TGTGCCAGCAGCTTCAATAGAGGCGATGAGCAGTTCTTC. Protein sequence: CASSFNRGDEQFF.

The CDR3 spells CASSPGLAGETQYF. CDR3 nucleotide sequence: TGTGCCAGCAGCCCGGGACTAGCGGGAGAGACCCAGTACTTC. The chain employs TRBV6-6 and TRBJ2-5; 12 bases are a match to TRBD2. The ends lost 6 bases at V and 4 bases at J; junction bases unmatched: 3. In germline, CDR1 is MNHNY, CDR2 SVGAGI (reference sequence). This CDR3 is built from 14 residues.

The chain has TRBV5-4 and TRBJ2-1; D possibly corresponds to TRBD1 (6 bases). Germline CDR1 and CDR2: SGHNT and YYREEE (reference sequence). V lost 2 bases and J lost 6, with 12 bases in between. The CDR3 is made up of 14 amino acids. In nucleotides, the CDR3 is TGTGCCAGCAGCTTCCTTCAGGGGCCCAATGAGCAGTTCTTC. Its translation is CASSFLQGPNEQFF.

The CDR3 DNA follows: TGTGCCAGCAGTGAAGATATCGGGGGGCGTCCGGCTAACTATGGCTACACCTTC. This sequence encodes CASSEDIGGRPANYGYTF. The gene calls are TRBV6-1 and TRBJ1-2; maybe TRBD1 (6 bases). Germline CDR1 is MNHNS and CDR2 is SASEGT. V was cut by 1 base and J by 0 bases, with 18 bases left in between. CDR3 length equals 18 residues.

V usage is TRBV7-2 and J usage is TRBJ1-1; 10 nucleotides line up with TRBD1. From germline, CDR1 is SGHTA and CDR2 FQGNSA. Trimming cost V 3 bases and J 3 bases; bases outside gene matches: 4. The CDR3 runs to 15 residues. The CDR3 protein is CASSFGTGAYTEAFF. The CDR3 DNA reads TGTGCCAGCAGCTTTGGGACAGGGGCTTACACTGAAGCTTTCTTT.

This clone was observed a few times. This chain links TRBV6-4 with TRBJ1-2; the D gene is possibly TRBD1 (6 bases). Per germline, CDR1 MRHNA and CDR2 SNTAGT. V was pared by 0 bases and J by 8 bases, with 13 bases between. The CDR3 length is 14 residues. For the CDR3, the DNA is TGTGCCAGCAGTGACTCTAACCAGGGGCTCGGCTACACCTTC. Protein: CASSDSNQGLGYTF.

On this clone: Other DNA sequences in this sample translate to the same CDR3. V is TRBV5-4 and J is TRBJ2-7; 11 bases align to TRBD1. With 4 bases clipped from V and 2 bases from J, the junction kept 2 bases outside the gene matches. The germline V gene encodes CDR1 SGHNT and CDR2 YYREEE (reference sequence). CDR3 length: 14 residues. CDR3 DNA sequence: TGTGCCAGCAGCCGGGGACAGGGGGCCTACGAGCAGTACTTC. Translation gives CASSRGQGAYEQYF.

Comments on this clone: Since no conserved phenylalanine or tryptophan closes the CDR3, a read error is the likely cause. The DNA is left out, because the CDR3 cannot be placed on it with certainty; the CDR3 is given as TCRdb lists it. The rearrangement links TRBV2 to TRBJ2-7. The CDR3 numbers 14 amino acids, ends counted. Per the germline V gene, CDR1 is SNHLY and CDR2 is FYNNEI. The CDR3 is CASSEEAAWTALRI.

The gene calls are TRBV5-1 and TRBJ1-2, with 9 nucleotides matching TRBD1. Germline loops: CDR1 SGHRS, CDR2 YFSETQ. The CDR3 has 18 amino acids. V was clipped by 0 bases and J by 0 bases; unmatched bases: 9. This CDR3 reads CASSLALTGGPPNYGYTF. The CDR3, as DNA: TGCGCCAGCAGCTTGGCGCTGACAGGGGGTCCGCCTAACTATGGCTACACCTTC.

V usage is TRBV11-3 and J usage is TRBJ2-1; tentative D call: TRBD2 (5 bases). CDR1 and CDR2 from the germline V gene are SGHNT and YENEEA. Trimming cost V 1 base and J 0 bases, with 7 bases left between them. The CDR3 has 15 amino acids. DNA for the CDR3: TGTGCCAGCAGCTTAGCGGGGAGCTCCTACAATGAGCAGTTCTTC. It yields the protein CASSLAGSSYNEQFF. The full variable domain, in which reference TRBV11-3 and TRBJ2-1 provide the parts outside the CDR3, is EAGVVQSPRYKIIEKKQPVAFWCNPISGHNTLYWYLQNLGQGPELLIRYENEEAVDDSQLPKDRFSAERLKGVDSTLKIQPAELGDSAVYLCASSLAGSSYNEQFFGPGTRLTVL.

The chain links TRBV29-1 to TRBJ2-7; D is ambiguous. CDR3 length: 11 amino acids. Germline values: CDR1 SQVTM, CDR2 ANQGSEA. Deletions cut 4 bases from V and 6 bases from J, with 10 bases between. CDR3 bases: TGCAGCGTTGCACCAGTGGGCGAGCAGTACTTC. It translates to CSVAPVGEQYF.

The chain combines TRBV12-3 or TRBV12-4 with TRBJ2-7; TRBD1 agrees at 8 bases. Trimming took 7 bases from V and 6 from J; bases not matched to a gene: 8. The CDR3 extends over 13 amino acids. The CDR3 bases are TGTGCCAGCAATCTTCAGGGGGCGGCCGAGCAGTACTTC. Its protein is CASNLQGAAEQYF.

J is TRBJ2-1 and V is TRBV18; the D gene is possibly TRBD2 (6 bases). The CDR3 is 15 amino acids. Germline-derived CDR1 and CDR2 are KGHSH and LQKENI. V lost 2 bases, J lost 2 bases, and 10 bases lay in between. CDR3 in DNA: TGTGCCAGCTCACCATGGAGGGACGCCTACAATGAGCAGTTCTTC. Translation: CASSPWRDAYNEQFF.

This sequence joins TRBV12-5 and TRBJ1-1; D gene uncertain. CDR3 length: 12 amino acids. CDR1 LGHNT and CDR2 FRNRAP come from the germline V gene. Trimming removed 7 bases at V and 8 bases at J, with 14 bases between. The CDR3, as DNA: TGTGCTAGTGCTATGACACCACCCGAAGCTTTCTTT. Protein: CASAMTPPEAFF.

This chain's CDR3 is CASSFSDRVKVTQYF. CDR3 DNA sequence: TGTGCCAGCAGCTTCTCGGACAGGGTTAAGGTTACGCAGTATTTT. The chain combines TRBV7-9 with TRBJ2-3, with 8 bases identical to TRBD1. Unmatched junction bases numbered 10, after V lost 3 bases and J lost 8 bases. Germline V CDR1 and CDR2: SEHNR, FQNEAQ (reference sequence). This CDR3 comprises 15 residues.